This T cell receptor (beta chain) was retrieved from a study of regulatory T cells in long-lasting Graves disease. About this clonotype itself: Its specificity is unknown.

Overall study findings and caveats: Clonotypes that were public and shared totalled 2,741 in persistent patients versus about 1,000 in new patients.

Relying on iRepertoire HTBI primers and Arm-PCR of CDR3 regions, the team built TCR beta libraries. Each CDR3 protein is one row after TCRdb ran MiXCR on the multiplex PCR reads. The sample shows hundreds of thousands of distinct CDR3 sequences, around 30% of them seen only once. Per germline, CDR1 LNHDA and CDR2 SQIVND (reference sequence). J gave up 1 base and V 6 bases, and 14 bases lay outside the gene matches. CDR3 length: 18 amino acids. Time point defined: persistent/refractory GD, antithyroid drugs over 5 years with positive TRAb. PBMC RNA was the source of the TCR library. V usage is TRBV19 and J usage is TRBJ1-1; 10 bases are a match to TRBD1. The TCR originated in a female donor with Graves disease. The starting material was peripheral blood mononuclear cells (PBMCs), obtained when the disease was refractory, from a patient treated with antithyroid drugs. The CDR3 DNA sequence: TGTGCCAGTAGCATGGTTTGGAAAAGGGACAGGGGGAACACTGAAGCTTTCTTT. It specifies CASSMVWKRDRGNTEAFF. The full variable domain, with the rest looked up from reference TRBV19 and TRBJ1-1, is DGGITQSPKYLFRKEGQNVTLSCEQNLNHDAMYWYRQDPGQGLRLIYYSQIVNDFQKGDIAEGYSVSREKKESFPLTVTSAQKNPTAFYLCASSMVWKRDRGNTEAFFGQGTRLTVV.